What follows are 20 T cell receptor beta chains derived from one specimen sequenced in a study of radiotherapy plus CTLA-4 blockade in lung cancer. Clones were sequenced by immunoSEQ multiplex PCR, and TCRdb holds only the in-frame ones, with some missing. The data show approximately 94,000 clones, approximately 78% seen once. Sequencing used peripheral blood, obtained from a patient treated with radiotherapy plus ipilimumab. The origin of the receptors is a human donor with non-small cell lung cancer that progressed on radiotherapy plus ipilimumab.

CDR3 protein: CASSDRGANTGELFF. The CDR3 nucleotides read TGTGCCAGCAGTGACAGGGGGGCGAACACCGGGGAGCTGTTTTTT. The J gene is TRBJ2-2, the V gene TRBV27; 9 positions match TRBD1. J gave up 0 bases and V 5 bases, and 1 base lay outside the gene matches. CDR3 length: 15 residues. Germline V gene sequence: CDR1 MNHEY, CDR2 SMNVEV (reference sequence).

The chain uses TRBV6-5 and TRBJ1-4; D is uncertain. The germline gives CDR1 MNHEY, CDR2 SVGAGI. The CDR3 is 13 amino acids. The V gene lost 4 bases and the J gene lost 7 bases, with 10 bases spanning the gap. Here the CDR3 DNA reads TGTGCCAGCAGTTGGGGTCTGGGTGAAAAACTGTTTTTT. The encoded protein is CASSWGLGEKLFF.

J is TRBJ2-7 and V is TRBV27, with D tentatively TRBD2 (5 bases). V dropped 4 bases and J dropped 5 bases, with 15 bases sitting between them. The CDR3 totals 14 residues. CDR1 is MNHEY and CDR2 is SMNVEV in the germline V gene (reference sequence). CDR3 sequence reads: CASSSYLGSDEQYF. The CDR3 DNA sequence: TGTGCCAGCAGTTCGTACCTGGGGAGTGACGAGCAGTACTTC.

This sequence joins TRBV5-1 and TRBJ2-1, with a possible D match to TRBD1 (5 bases). CDR1 SGHRS and CDR2 YFSETQ come from the germline V gene. The CDR3 has 15 amino acids. Between the trimmed V and J ends, which lost 0 bases and 7 bases, there was a span of 14 bases. The CDR3 is CASSLADTGRNEQFF. The CDR3, as DNA: TGCGCCAGCAGCTTGGCCGACACAGGTCGGAATGAGCAGTTCTTC. Full variable domain (missing parts from reference TRBV5-1 and TRBJ2-1): KAGVTQTPRYLIKTRGQQVTLSCSPISGHRSVSWYQQTPGQGLQFLFEYFSETQRNKGNFPGRFSGRQFSNSRSEMNVSTLELGDSALYLCASSLADTGRNEQFFGPGTRLTVL.

The chain employs TRBV5-4 and TRBJ2-3, with D tentatively TRBD2 (6 bases). The CDR3 loop spans 15 amino acids. The V gene lost 3 bases and the J gene lost 0 bases, with 11 bases spanning the gap. Germline values: CDR1 SGHNT, CDR2 YYREEE (reference sequence). The CDR3 sequence: CASSWGETSTDTQYF. The CDR3 region has the DNA TGTGCCAGCAGCTGGGGGGAAACTAGCACAGATACGCAGTATTTT.

The chain combines TRBV7-3 with TRBJ2-1; TRBD2 might be the D (5 bases). The CDR3 spans 14 residues. Trimming removed 3 bases from V and 7 bases from J, with 13 bases in between. Germline V gene lookup returns CDR1 SGHTA and CDR2 FQGTGA. The DNA for the CDR3 is TGTGCCAGCAGCTTGGGAGCGCAATTTAATGAGCAGTTCTTC. Translation: CASSLGAQFNEQFF.

The genes are TRBV5-6 and TRBJ1-1, with D maybe TRBD1 (6 bases). The V end lost 5 bases, the J end lost 0 bases, and 14 bases lay between the germline ends. Looked up from germline, CDR1 is SGHDT and CDR2 is YYEEEE. The CDR3 length is 15 residues. CDR3 amino acids: CASSPIDRMNTEAFF. Here the CDR3 DNA reads TGTGCCAGCAGTCCGATTGACAGGATGAACACTGAAGCTTTCTTT.

This sequence joins TRBV13 and TRBJ1-1, with 7 nucleotides matching TRBD1. The CDR3 has 15 amino acids. The ends lost 5 bases at V and 4 bases at J; junction bases unmatched: 10. CDR1 is PRHDT, CDR2 FYEKMQ, per germline (reference sequence). The DNA of the CDR3 is TGTGCCAGCAGCCCCTCCACAGGGGCGTCCACTGAAGCTTTCTTT. It translates to CASSPSTGASTEAFF.

The chain combines TRBV19 with TRBJ1-5; possibly TRBD1 for D (5 bases). Per germline, CDR1 LNHDA and CDR2 SQIVND (reference sequence). Deletions cut 6 bases from V and 3 bases from J, with 18 bases between. The CDR3 consists of 16 residues. CDR3 residues: CASRGERVGANQPQHF. CDR3 sequence (DNA): TGTGCCAGTAGGGGGGAGAGGGTCGGGGCCAATCAGCCCCAGCATTTT.

This rearrangement joins TRBV10-3 to TRBJ2-6, with 12 bases lining up with TRBD2. Germline values: CDR1 ENHRY, CDR2 SYGVKD. Unmatched junction bases numbered 9, after V lost 6 bases and J lost 0 bases. CDR3 length: 19 residues. This CDR3 reads CAISSPTSGRASGANVLTF. Here the CDR3 DNA reads TGTGCCATCAGCTCCCCGACTAGCGGGAGAGCCTCTGGGGCCAACGTCCTGACTTTC.

The chain couples TRBV11-2 to TRBJ2-7, with 12 bases lining up with TRBD2. CDR3 length equals 14 residues. With 4 bases clipped from V and 5 bases from J, the junction kept 3 bases outside the gene matches. Germline V gene lookup returns CDR1 SGHAT and CDR2 FQNNGV. The CDR3 coding sequence is TGTGCCAGCAGCTGGGGACTAGCGGGCCACGAGCAGTACTTC. As protein: CASSWGLAGHEQYF.

The chain links TRBV2 to TRBJ1-5; D is unresolved. Per germline, CDR1 SNHLY and CDR2 FYNNEI. The CDR3 is made up of 14 amino acids. The V end was cut by 3 bases, the J end by 6 bases, with 12 bases between. CDR3 coding DNA: TGTGCCAGCAGTGACGCCTTAAGGACTCAGCCCCAGCATTTT. It specifies CASSDALRTQPQHF.

V usage is TRBV9 and J usage is TRBJ2-1, with 9 bases that match TRBD2. The CDR3 contains 15 residues. The V gene end was trimmed by 0 bases and the J gene end by 9 bases; junction bases not matched to a gene: 7. Germline CDR1 and CDR2: SGDLS and YYNGEE. The CDR3 DNA sequence: TGTGCCAGCAGCGTAGGGATAGCGGGAGCGACTGAGCAGTTCTTC. Protein: CASSVGIAGATEQFF.

The chain couples TRBV4-2 to TRBJ2-1; TRBD2 aligns across 7 bases. CDR3 length equals 17 residues. Germline trimming cut 0 bases from V and 2 bases from J; bases unmatched to any gene: 7. CDR1 LGHNA and CDR2 YNFKEQ come from the germline V gene. In DNA form, the CDR3 reads TGTGCCAGCAGCCAAGAAGCCCCGGGGGGTACCTACAATGAGCAGTTCTTC. Translating it yields CASSQEAPGGTYNEQFF.

The rearrangement links TRBV7-2 to TRBJ1-1; the D is unclear. Germline V gene data show CDR1 as SGHTA and CDR2 as FQGNSA. The CDR3 spans 14 residues. The V and J ends lost 4 bases and 5 bases respectively, with 14 bases between them. CDR3 DNA: TGTGCCAGCAGCTATACTCGGGGAGTGACTGAAGCTTTCTTT. Protein: CASSYTRGVTEAFF.

The chain uses TRBV2 and TRBJ2-2; no definite D call. CDR1 is SNHLY, CDR2 FYNNEI, per germline. V lost 7 bases and J lost 1, with 10 bases in between. The CDR3 has 14 amino acids. The CDR3 loop reads CASNSQENTGELFF. Written as DNA, the CDR3 is TGTGCCAGCAATAGCCAGGAGAACACCGGGGAGCTGTTTTTT.

The rearrangement joins TRBV6-5 to TRBJ1-2; no firm D call. V was pared by 3 bases and J by 1 base, with 9 bases between. Germline lookup yields CDR1 MNHEY and CDR2 SVGAGI. The CDR3 covers 14 residues. The CDR3 DNA is TGTGCCAGCAGTTATCGACGGTTTAACTATGGCTACACCTTC. Residues: CASSYRRFNYGYTF.

The V call is TRBV29-1, the J call TRBJ2-1; no firm D call. Trimming left V 7 bases short and J 1 base short, with 11 bases between. Germline V gene lookup returns CDR1 SQVTM and CDR2 ANQGSEA. CDR3 length: 13 residues. The CDR3: CSGSGGSYNEQFF. CDR3 DNA: TGCAGCGGGAGTGGCGGTTCCTACAATGAGCAGTTCTTC.

The chain joins TRBV11-2 to TRBJ2-1, with D possibly TRBD1 on 6 matching bases. The germline V and J ends were trimmed by 3 bases and 4 bases, with 10 bases remaining between them. Germline values: CDR1 SGHAT, CDR2 FQNNGV. This CDR3 has 14 residues. The CDR3 DNA sequence: TGTGCCAGCAGCTTCTGGGGGCAGTACAATGAGCAGTTCTTC. It specifies CASSFWGQYNEQFF.

The chain employs TRBV5-6 and TRBJ2-5, with D perhaps matching TRBD2 (6 bases). The V gene lost 3 bases and the J gene lost 5 bases, with 14 bases spanning the gap. This CDR3 region has 14 residues. In germline, CDR1 is SGHDT, CDR2 YYEEEE. DNA of the CDR3: TGTGCCAGCAGCTCGGGACTTGTTGTCGAGACCCAGTACTTC. Translated, it gives CASSSGLVVETQYF.